This TCR beta chain was observed in a study of T-cell memory formation after mild COVID-19. Regarding the study as a whole: Clones that contracted clustered mainly in CM and EM if CD4+ and in EMRA if CD8+. Some clones that responded were present in memory (sampled pre-infection), which suggests cross-reactive memory joined.

Barcoded TCR alpha and TCR beta cDNA libraries with UMIs came from 5'RACE using constant-segment primers. TCRdb re-called the 5' RACE reads through MiXCR, storing one row per CDR3 protein. The data contain roughly 450,000 distinct CDR3 sequences, around 17% of them seen just once; the ten biggest clones take up 20% to 25%. Turning to this clonotype: The antigen is not known.

Trimming cost V 8 bases and J 5 bases; bases outside gene matches: 8. Per germline, CDR1 SGHTA and CDR2 FQGTGA. The CDR3 is 15 amino acids. The rearrangement joins TRBV7-3 to TRBJ2-5, with 13 bases lining up with TRBD2. Sample: PBMCs or a T cell subset sorted from them (not recorded which). The origin of this receptor is a man younger than 30 who had mild COVID-19 (a few samples of this study predate the infection). Cell type and time point are not known. In DNA form, the CDR3 reads TGTGCCAGCTCACTAGCGGGGGGGCTTCGGGAGACCCAGTACTTC. It translates to CASSLAGGLRETQYF. The full variable domain, completed using reference TRBV7-3 and TRBJ2-5, is GAGVSQTPSNKVTEKGKYVELRCDPISGHTALYWYRQSLGQGPEFLIYFQGTGAADDSGLPNDRFFAVRPEGSVSTLKIQRTERGDSAVYLCASSLAGGLRETQYFGPGTRLLVL.